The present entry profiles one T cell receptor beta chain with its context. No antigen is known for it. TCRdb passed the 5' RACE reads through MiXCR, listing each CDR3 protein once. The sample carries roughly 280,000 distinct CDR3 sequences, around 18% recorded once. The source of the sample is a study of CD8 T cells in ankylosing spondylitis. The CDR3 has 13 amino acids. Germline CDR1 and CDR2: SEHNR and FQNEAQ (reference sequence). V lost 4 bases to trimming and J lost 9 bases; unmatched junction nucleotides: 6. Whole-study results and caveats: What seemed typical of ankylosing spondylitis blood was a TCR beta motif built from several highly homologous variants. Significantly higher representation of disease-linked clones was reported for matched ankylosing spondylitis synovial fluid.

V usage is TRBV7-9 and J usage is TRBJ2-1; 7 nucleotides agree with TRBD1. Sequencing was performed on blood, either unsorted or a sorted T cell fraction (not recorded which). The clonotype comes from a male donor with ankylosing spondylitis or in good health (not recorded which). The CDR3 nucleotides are TGTGCCAGCAGCTATGACAGGGTAACTGAGCAGTTCTTC. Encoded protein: CASSYDRVTEQFF.